One sample yielded the 31 T cell receptor beta chains listed below, sequenced in a study of shared clonotypes between healthy human individuals. Method: immunoSEQ multiplex PCR; TCRdb's copy keeps in-frame clones and lacks some. The data show approximately 99,000 clones, approximately 70% seen once. The sample was memory CD8+ T cells sorted from blood. As for subset: CD45RO+ cells pooled with CCR7-negative TemRA cells. The source of these receptors is a woman in her 30s in good health.

As for this clone: A far larger clone is just one base off, so this is likely a read error. V usage is TRBV28 and J usage is TRBJ1-2, with no clear D. This CDR3 spans 17 amino acids. From germline, CDR1 is MDHEN and CDR2 SYDVKM. The CDR3 protein is CAGSLLNPGPANYGYTF. As DNA, the CDR3 is TGTGCCGGCAGTTTATTAAATCCCGGACCTGCGAACTATGGCTACACCTTC.

This clone was seen a handful of times. The V call is TRBV7-3, the J call TRBJ2-6; TRBD2 matches at 14 bases. The ends lost 5 bases at V and 2 bases at J; junction bases unmatched: 8. Germline CDR1 reads SGHTA; CDR2 reads FQGTGA. This CDR3 comprises 19 residues. CDR3 sequence (DNA): TGTGCCAGCAGCATCCAGGGACTAGCGGGAGAAACTGGGGCCAACGTCCTGACTTTC. Its translation: CASSIQGLAGETGANVLTF.

The rearrangement uses TRBV28 and TRBJ2-7; no definite D call. V dropped 2 bases and J dropped 2 bases, with 13 bases sitting between them. Germline V gives CDR1 MDHEN, CDR2 SYDVKM. The CDR3 extends over 15 amino acids. DNA for the CDR3: TGTGCCAGCAGTTTACAACGGTTTAGGGCCTACGAGCAGTACTTC. This encodes CASSLQRFRAYEQYF.

This rearrangement joins TRBV10-3 to TRBJ2-3; D is uncertain. V lost 0 bases and J 3 bases, leaving 16 bases between the germline ends. The CDR3 runs 17 residues. The germline V gene has CDR1 ENHRY and CDR2 SYGVKD. The CDR3 sequence is CAISESSGPDVTDTQYF. The CDR3 nucleotides read TGTGCCATCAGTGAGTCGTCGGGCCCCGACGTGACAGATACGCAGTATTTT.

This chain uses TRBV18 with TRBJ2-5; 7 bases fit TRBD2. With V trimmed by 3 bases and J by 1 base, 2 bases remained unmatched. The CDR3 runs 14 residues. The germline V gene has CDR1 KGHSH and CDR2 LQKENI. CDR3 sequence: CASSPLAAQETQYF. CDR3 DNA sequence: TGTGCCAGCTCACCTCTAGCGGCCCAAGAGACCCAGTACTTC.

This rearrangement joins TRBV30 to TRBJ2-7, with unresolved D. Trimming stripped 3 bases from V and 3 bases from J, with 9 bases between. Germline V gene sequence: CDR1 GTSNPN, CDR2 SVGIG (reference sequence). This CDR3 has 12 amino acids. The CDR3 here is CAWSLILYEQYF. The CDR3 DNA reads as TGTGCCTGGAGCCTTATCCTCTACGAGCAGTACTTC.

CDR3 region: CASSLWDSYSYEQYF. The DNA for the CDR3 is TGTGCCAGCAGTTTATGGGACTCCTACTCCTACGAGCAGTACTTC. The chain uses TRBV27 and TRBJ2-7, with D possibly matching TRBD2 (6 bases). The CDR3 contains 15 residues. In germline, CDR1 is MNHEY, CDR2 SMNVEV (reference sequence). V was pared by 1 base and J by 0 bases, with 10 bases between.

CDR3 nucleotide sequence: TGTGCCAGCAGTTTGATGGCTAGCGGGTCCTACGAGCAGTACTTC. Encoded protein: CASSLMASGSYEQYF. The chain links TRBV27 to TRBJ2-7; 8 bases fit TRBD2. V lost 3 bases, J lost 1 base, and 5 bases stayed unmatched. CDR3 length: 15 residues. CDR1 is MNHEY and CDR2 is SMNVEV in the germline V gene (reference sequence).

This rearrangement joins TRBV5-1 to TRBJ1-2; TRBD1 might be the D (5 bases). Germline CDR1 reads SGHRS; CDR2 reads YFSETQ. The CDR3 contains 16 residues. Trimming stripped 0 bases from V and 7 bases from J, with 19 bases between. CDR3 DNA: TGCGCCAGCAGCTTGGACTCCGGAGGGGTTCGAGGTGGCTACACCTTC. It is translated as CASSLDSGGVRGGYTF.

The chain uses TRBV28 and TRBJ2-5; D remains ambiguous. V dropped 3 bases and J dropped 3 bases, with 11 bases sitting between them. CDR3 length equals 14 residues. Germline-derived CDR1 and CDR2 are MDHEN and SYDVKM. The CDR3 DNA sequence: TGTGCCAGCAGTTTGGCCGGCCAAGAAGAGACCCAGTACTTC. This encodes CASSLAGQEETQYF.

The V call is TRBV6-5, the J call TRBJ2-1, with D maybe TRBD1 (6 bases). The CDR3 covers 13 residues. Germline V gene lookup returns CDR1 MNHEY and CDR2 SVGAGI. V was shortened by 2 bases and J by 12 bases, with 14 bases between the two germline ends. Here the CDR3 DNA reads TGTGCCAGCAGTTACGATACAGGGATTGGGCAGTTCTTC. It yields the protein CASSYDTGIGQFF.

In DNA, the CDR3 is TGTGCCAGCAGTTCGATCACAGGGAGGACTGAAGCTTTCTTT. This gives the protein CASSSITGRTEAFF. The J gene is TRBJ1-1, the V gene TRBV7-8; a weak D match, TRBD1 (6 bases). Trimming stripped 6 bases from V and 5 bases from J, with 16 bases between. The CDR3 sequence is 14 residues long. The germline CDR1 and CDR2 sequences are SGHVS and FQNEAQ.

The chain joins TRBV9 to TRBJ1-1; 9 positions agree with TRBD1. CDR1 and CDR2 from the germline V gene are SGDLS and YYNGEE. The CDR3 covers 12 residues. V lost 7 bases, J lost 4 bases, and 2 bases stayed unmatched. CDR3 coding DNA: TGTGCCAGCGGACAGGGGACCACTGAAGCTTTCTTT. Protein: CASGQGTTEAFF.

This clone turned up a few times. J is TRBJ2-5 and V is TRBV7-9, with TRBD2 matching over 8 bases. CDR1 is SEHNR and CDR2 is FQNEAQ in the germline V gene (reference sequence). The CDR3 has 16 amino acids. The V and J ends lost 5 bases and 3 bases, in that order; junction bases with no gene match: 11. The CDR3 nucleotides are TGTGCCAGCAGCCGTTGGGGAAGCGGGAGAAAAGAGACCCAGTACTTC. Amino acid sequence: CASSRWGSGRKETQYF.

A single count supports this clone. V gene TRBV10-3 combines with J gene TRBJ1-2; D remains unclear. Trimming pared 0 bases from V and 4 bases from J, leaving 9 bases between. Germline V CDR1 and CDR2: ENHRY, SYGVKD. The CDR3 sequence is 14 residues long. CDR3 protein: CAISESRAVYGYTF. Here the CDR3 DNA reads TGTGCCATCAGTGAGTCGCGGGCAGTCTATGGCTACACCTTC.

The V call is TRBV4-2, the J call TRBJ2-7; a weak D match, TRBD2 (6 bases). Trimming removed 5 bases at V and 2 bases at J, with 10 bases between. In germline, CDR1 is LGHNA, CDR2 YNFKEQ. There are 13 residues in the CDR3. The CDR3 spells CASSLEGAYEQYF. The DNA for the CDR3 is TGTGCCAGCAGCTTGGAGGGAGCCTACGAGCAGTACTTC.

Only a few counts were recorded for this clone. The chain couples TRBV7-2 to TRBJ1-2; D ambiguous. Germline CDR1 and CDR2: SGHTA and FQGNSA. The CDR3 is 12 residues long. Trimming removed 1 base from V and 4 bases from J, with 4 bases in between. The CDR3 loop is CASSLESYGYTF. The CDR3 DNA follows: TGTGCCAGCAGCTTAGAATCCTATGGCTACACCTTC.

The chain uses TRBV28 and TRBJ2-1; no clear D gene. This CDR3 region has 15 residues. From germline, CDR1 is MDHEN and CDR2 SYDVKM. Trimming cost V 6 bases and J 0 bases, with 12 bases left between them. The CDR3 region has the DNA TGTGCCAGCAGACAAAGCTGGAGCTCCTACAATGAGCAGTTCTTC. Amino acid sequence: CASRQSWSSYNEQFF.

The chain links TRBV5-1 to TRBJ2-5; 10 nucleotides align to TRBD1. Germline-derived CDR1 and CDR2 are SGHRS and YFSETQ. The CDR3 consists of 16 residues. V dropped 4 bases and J dropped 5; count of bases not matched to a gene: 11. CDR3 bases: TGCGCCAGCAGCCAGACCGGGACAGGGGTTGGGGAGACCCAGTACTTC. Amino acids: CASSQTGTGVGETQYF.

The CDR3 spells CASSYFYFSEGPNTGELFF. The CDR3 coding sequence is TGTGCCAGCAGTTATTTTTATTTTAGTGAGGGGCCGAACACCGGGGAGCTGTTTTTT. This chain connects TRBV27 to TRBJ2-2; TRBD1 or TRBD2 may be the D gene (5 bases each). Trimming cost V 4 bases and J 0 bases, with 21 bases left between them. The CDR3 runs to 19 residues. Germline CDR1 reads MNHEY; CDR2 reads SMNVEV (reference sequence).

The chain joins TRBV6-6 to TRBJ2-7, with 14 nucleotides matching TRBD2. The junction had 4 bases not matched to a gene; V was cut back by 6 bases and J by 0 bases. This CDR3 is 16 amino acids long. The germline V gene encodes CDR1 MNHNY and CDR2 SVGAGI (reference sequence). The CDR3 DNA is TGTGCCAGCAGCGGGACTAGCGGGAGTAGCTCCTACGAGCAGTACTTC. This encodes CASSGTSGSSSYEQYF.

The J gene is TRBJ2-5, the V gene TRBV6-6; 8 bases are a match to TRBD2. The J call may be faulty, since TRBJ2-7 better matches the DNA end. The CDR3 covers 13 residues. CDR1 and CDR2 (germline): MNHNY, SVGAGI (reference sequence). The CDR3 loop reads CASGVAGTYEQYF. CDR3 DNA: TGTGCCAGCGGGGTAGCGGGAACCTACGAGCAGTACTTC.

In this sample, this clone turned up a few times. V gene TRBV5-1 combines with J gene TRBJ2-2, with D possibly TRBD1 on 5 matching bases. This CDR3 has 13 residues. CDR1 and CDR2 from the germline V gene are SGHRS and YFSETQ. V was pared by 2 bases and J by 4 bases, with 6 bases between. CDR3 amino acids: CASSFDSTGELFF. In DNA form, the CDR3 reads TGCGCCAGCAGCTTTGACAGCACCGGGGAGCTGTTTTTT.

Concerning this clone itself: The same CDR3 also results from other DNA sequences found in this sample. V is TRBV25-1 and J is TRBJ2-7, with unresolved D. The CDR3 is made up of 10 amino acids. In germline, CDR1 is MGHDK, CDR2 SYGVNS. V was shortened by 3 bases and J by 3 bases, with 0 bases between the two germline ends. In DNA form, the CDR3 reads TGTGCCAGCAGTGACTACGAGCAGTACTTC. Its translation: CASSDYEQYF.

The chain recombines TRBV18 with TRBJ2-7, with 9 bases lining up with TRBD2. CDR3 length equals 13 residues. Germline trimming cut 2 bases from V and 5 bases from J; bases unmatched to any gene: 1. CDR1 KGHSH and CDR2 LQKENI come from the germline V gene. This CDR3 is CASSPVAGDEQYF. The DNA for the CDR3 is TGTGCCAGCTCACCAGTAGCGGGGGACGAGCAGTACTTC.

This clone occurred a few times. The rearrangement links TRBV10-3 to TRBJ2-7, with D perhaps matching TRBD1 or TRBD2 (5 bases each). This CDR3 contains 12 residues. Per germline, CDR1 ENHRY and CDR2 SYGVKD. V gave up 3 bases and J gave up 12 bases, with 15 bases separating them. DNA of the CDR3: TGTGCCATCAGTGAAGACGGGGTAGGGGTGTACTTC. Protein sequence: CAISEDGVGVYF.

This chain uses TRBV27 with TRBJ1-1, with D possibly TRBD1 on 5 matching bases. Germline CDR1 reads MNHEY; CDR2 reads SMNVEV (reference sequence). This CDR3 is 14 amino acids long. V was cut by 4 bases and J by 1 base, with 10 bases left in between. CDR3 in amino acids: CASSSGLRNTEAFF. The CDR3 nucleotides are TGTGCCAGCAGTTCGGGACTCCGGAACACTGAAGCTTTCTTT.

V is TRBV27 and J is TRBJ2-5; no clear D gene. Between the trimmed V and J ends, which lost 2 bases and 6 bases, there was a span of 4 bases. The CDR3 totals 11 residues. In germline, CDR1 is MNHEY, CDR2 SMNVEV (reference sequence). CDR3 nucleotides: TGTGCCAGCAGTTTAGGTCAGACCCAGTACTTC. Residues: CASSLGQTQYF.

Here the CDR3 DNA reads TGTGCCATCAGCGGAGGGACTAGCGGAGGAGGTGGGGCAGATACGCAGTATTTT. As protein: CAISGGTSGGGGADTQYF. This chain uses TRBV10-3 with TRBJ2-3, with 11 bases lining up with TRBD2. Germline-derived CDR1 and CDR2 are ENHRY and SYGVKD. The junction had 15 bases not matched to a gene; V was cut back by 6 bases and J by 4 bases. The CDR3 covers 18 residues.

The chain has TRBV27 and TRBJ2-7; 8 nucleotides match TRBD1. Trimming removed 5 bases from V and 2 bases from J; junction bases left unmatched: 5. CDR1 and CDR2 (germline): MNHEY, SMNVEV (reference sequence). This CDR3 spans 14 amino acids. CDR3 loop: CASSPRTGTYEQYF. The CDR3 DNA follows: TGTGCCAGCAGTCCCCGGACAGGGACCTACGAGCAGTACTTC.

Comments on this clone: At one boundary the junction diverges from the germline segment, which might be a read error. CDR3 coding DNA: TGCGCCAGCACCTTGGGGGGTGGGGCCAACGTCCTGACTTTC. Its protein product is CASTLGGGANVLTF. The rearrangement links TRBV5-1 to TRBJ2-6; D perhaps matches TRBD2 (6 bases). Germline assignment: CDR1 SGHRS and CDR2 YFSETQ. The CDR3 length is 14 residues.